This T cell receptor beta chain was recovered during a study of post-analysis software for immune sequencing data. Overall study findings and caveats: Samples sharing a preparation batch grouped tightly together when assessed by F measure. Elevated frequency relative to controls characterized several TRBV segments in patients, TRBV5-6, TRBV5-1 and TRBV20-1 among them.

This CDR3 has 11 amino acids. After removal of 5 bases from V and 12 bases from J, the junction contained 4 bases not matched to a gene. In the case of this clonotype: The antigen is undetermined.

Carried by the TCR beta cDNA libraries were unique molecular identifiers. From the PCR reads, TCRdb called clonotypes with MiXCR, one entry per CDR3 protein. The sample lists some 370,000 distinct CDR3 sequences; around 33% were seen once. The specimen was blood. The source of this sequence is a girl aged 5 to 17 with multiple sclerosis. The J gene is TRBJ1-5, the V gene TRBV12-3 or TRBV12-4, with TRBD1 identical over 7 bases. CDR3 nucleotides: TGTGCCAGCAGTCTGGGACAGTTCCAGCATTTT. Translating it yields CASSLGQFQHF.